These 24 T cell receptor beta chains came from one sample sequenced in a study of T cells in women clearing cervical HPV infection. TCRdb's table, derived via immunoSEQ multiplex PCR, lists solely in-frame clones and lacks some. The sample totals some 31,000 clones; its top ten clones hold roughly 1.4%. The source material was blood buffy coat. The receptors here all came from a woman between 18 and 70 years old with a cervical HPV16 infection that either progressed to CIN3+ or cleared (not recorded which).

Points on this clone: The DNA ends 3 residues before the CDR3 does, and the rest of the CDR3 is filled in from the germline J gene. The chain recombines TRBV29-1 with TRBJ1-6; 7 bases line up with TRBD1. Germline values: CDR1 SQVTM, CDR2 ANQGSEA. V shed 3 bases and J 7 bases; nucleotides not matched to a gene: 3. The CDR3 covers 13 residues. The covered CDR3 bases are TGCAGCGTTGAGTCGGACAGGAATTCACCC. Translating it yields CSVESDRNSP. The complete CDR3 reads CSVESDRNSPLHF.

On this clone itself: The read ends 3 residues shy of where the CDR3 ends; the end is completed using the germline J gene. The gene calls are TRBV7-3 and TRBJ2-7, with 8 nucleotides matching TRBD2. The CDR3 runs to 14 residues. The germline V gene encodes CDR1 SGHTA and CDR2 FQGTGA. After removal of 4 bases from V and 6 bases from J, the junction contained 8 bases not matched to a gene. This CDR3 reads CASSSSGSSSEQYF. CDR3 DNA, as far as it was read: TGTGCCAGCAGCTCTAGCGGGTCCTCAAGCGAG.

About this clone: The read comes to an end 3 residues before the CDR3 does, leaving the germline J gene to fill in the end. The chain carries TRBV2 and TRBJ2-3, with D possibly being TRBD2 (6 bases). Germline V lookup: CDR1 SNHLY, CDR2 FYNNEI. This CDR3 is 14 amino acids long. The V gene lost 2 bases and the J gene lost 2 bases, with 8 bases spanning the gap. Partial CDR3 DNA: TGTGCCAGCAGTGAAAGCGGGTACACAGATACG. Encoded protein: CASSESGYTDT. The entire CDR3 is CASSESGYTDTQYF. The whole variable domain, remainder taken from reference TRBV2 and TRBJ2-3, is EPEVTQTPSHQVTQMGQEVILRCVPISNHLYFYWYRQILGQKVEFLVSFYNNEISEKSEIFDDQFSVERPDGSNFTLKIRSTKLEDSAMYFCASSESGYTDTQYFGPGTRLTVL.

A remark on this clone: The read ends 3 residues early relative to the CDR3; the germline J gene fills the gap. The chain has TRBV30 and TRBJ1-1; possibly TRBD1 for D (5 bases). V gave up 7 bases and J gave up 5 bases, with 14 bases separating them. The CDR3 contains 12 residues. In germline, CDR1 is GTSNPN, CDR2 SVGIG (reference sequence). Partial CDR3 DNA: TGTGCCTACCTGGGGGGGAGGACTGAA. Residues: CAYLGGRTE. The whole CDR3 region reads CAYLGGRTEAFF.

Remarks on this clone: The read falls 3 residues short of the CDR3 end, and the missing part is taken from the germline J gene. The V and J genes are TRBV13 and TRBJ2-2, with 12 bases that match TRBD1. The CDR3 covers 18 residues. Germline trimming cut 8 bases from V and 2 bases from J; bases unmatched to any gene: 12. CDR1 and CDR2 from the germline V gene are PRHDT and FYEKMQ (reference sequence). The CDR3 DNA, read in part, is TGTGCCAGCTGCCGGGACAGGGGGCCCGGGGGTAACACCGGGGAG. Translating gives CASCRDRGPGGNTGE. The entire CDR3 is CASCRDRGPGGNTGELFF.

Comments on this clone: The read halts 3 residues ahead of the CDR3 end, with the missing end drawn from the germline J gene. J is TRBJ2-3 and V is TRBV30; 10 nucleotides align to TRBD1. This CDR3 comprises 16 residues. The junction had 9 bases not matched to a gene; V was cut back by 2 bases and J by 4 bases. Germline-derived CDR1 and CDR2 are GTSNPN and SVGIG (reference sequence). The CDR3 sequence is CAWSMRQGARADTQYF. The CDR3 DNA, read in part, is TGTGCCTGGAGTATGAGACAGGGGGCGCGCGCAGATACG. The full variable domain, completed using reference TRBV30 and TRBJ2-3, is SQTIHQWPATLVQPVGSPLSLECTVEGTSNPNLYWYRQAAGRGLQLLFYSVGIGQISSEVPQNLSASRPQDRQFILSSKKLLLSDSGFYLCAWSMRQGARADTQYFGPGTRLTVL.

On this clone: The DNA ends 3 residues before the CDR3 does, and the rest of the CDR3 is filled in from the germline J gene. This sequence joins TRBV19 and TRBJ2-5, with D possibly matching TRBD2 (5 bases). The CDR3 runs to 14 residues. V shed 4 bases and J shed 2 bases, with 11 bases lying between them. Germline assignment: CDR1 LNHDA and CDR2 SQIVND (reference sequence). The CDR3 bases that were read are TGTGCCAGTAGTACATTCGGGGTTCAAGAGACC. It translates to CASSTFGVQET. Given in full, the CDR3 is CASSTFGVQETQYF.

In the case of this clone: Sequencing ends 3 residues short of the CDR3 end; the germline J gene provides the rest. The V and J genes are TRBV30 and TRBJ2-3; a possible D gene is TRBD2 (6 bases). Germline V lookup: CDR1 GTSNPN, CDR2 SVGIG (reference sequence). CDR3 length equals 15 residues. The sequenced part of the CDR3 DNA is TGTGCCTGGAGTGTACGGCGGGGAAGGAACCAGCCG. Its protein is CAWSVRRGRNQP. The CDR3, in full, reads CAWSVRRGRNQPQYF.

Details on this clone: The read ends 3 residues early relative to the CDR3; the germline J gene fills the gap. The chain combines TRBV12-3 or TRBV12-4 with TRBJ2-5; 9 positions match TRBD1. The CDR3 spans 13 residues. V trimming: 6 bases; J trimming: 4 bases; junction bases outside the gene matches: 3. CDR3: CASSDRGAETQYF. Partial CDR3 DNA: TGTGCCAGCAGCGACAGGGGGGCAGAGACC.

To note about this clone: The read finishes 3 residues shy of the CDR3 end, and the germline J gene is used to complete it. The genes are TRBV5-1 and TRBJ2-5; 10 nucleotides line up with TRBD1. Losses at the gene ends were 4 bases for V and 5 bases for J; bases not matched to a gene: 8. The CDR3 is 15 amino acids. The germline gives CDR1 SGHRS, CDR2 YFSETQ. The CDR3 protein is CASSPKTGGRETQYF. The CDR3 bases that were read are TGCGCCAGCAGCCCAAAGACAGGGGGCCGGGAGACC.

Comment on this clone: The sequence runs out 3 residues before the end of the CDR3; the remainder is reconstructed from the germline J gene. V is TRBV10-3 and J is TRBJ2-7, with TRBD1 as a possible D gene (6 bases). Germline assignment: CDR1 ENHRY and CDR2 SYGVKD. The CDR3 consists of 13 residues. V was shortened by 0 bases and J by 5 bases, with 8 bases between the two germline ends. The DNA read from the CDR3 is TGTGCCATCAGTGAGTCCCGGGACAACGAG. The encoded protein is CAISESRDNE. The whole CDR3 sequence reads CAISESRDNEQYF.

As for this clone: The read halts 3 residues ahead of the CDR3 end, with the missing end drawn from the germline J gene. The chain is built from TRBV19 and TRBJ2-5; the match to TRBD1 covers 7 bases. The CDR3 consists of 16 residues. V lost 9 bases to trimming and J lost 1 base; unmatched junction nucleotides: 14. In germline, CDR1 is LNHDA, CDR2 SQIVND (reference sequence). The part of the CDR3 DNA that was read is TGTGCCAGCACGACTGGGACAGACTTACCCCAAGAGACC. Protein: CASTTGTDLPQET. The CDR3, in full, reads CASTTGTDLPQETQYF.

Notes on this clone: The read comes to an end 3 residues before the CDR3 does, leaving the germline J gene to fill in the end. The chain joins TRBV20-1 to TRBJ2-7; no reliable D call. Germline values: CDR1 DFQATT, CDR2 SNEGSKA (reference sequence). The CDR3 contains 15 residues. V was clipped by 5 bases and J by 0 bases, with 17 bases between them. The CDR3 loop reads CSAPRVQSGSYEQYF. Partial CDR3 DNA: TGCAGTGCTCCCCGGGTGCAATCGGGCTCCTACGAG.

The CDR3 loop reads CASSPRTRGGDDYTF. The part of the CDR3 DNA that was read is TGTGCCAGCTCACCACGGACTAGGGGAGGGGATGAC. The chain has TRBV18 and TRBJ1-2; TRBD1 is a possible D gene (5 bases). The CDR3 end is not reached by the read, which stops 3 residues before it; the germline J gene fills it in. This CDR3 is 15 amino acids long. Germline V gene lookup returns CDR1 KGHSH and CDR2 LQKENI.

Concerning this clone itself: With the read ending 3 residues before the CDR3 end, the germline J gene is used to fill in that end. This rearrangement joins TRBV2 to TRBJ2-2; 7 nucleotides match TRBD1. The CDR3 loop spans 14 amino acids. In germline, CDR1 is SNHLY, CDR2 FYNNEI. CDR3 protein: CASSPGTAYEKLFF. The DNA read from the CDR3 is TGTGCCAGCAGTCCCGGGACAGCCTATGAAAAG.

As regards this clone: The missing CDR3 end, 3 residues past where the read stops, is filled in from the germline J gene. This chain links TRBV6-1 with TRBJ2-2; 7 nucleotides match TRBD1. Germline CDR1 and CDR2: MNHNS and SASEGT. The CDR3 is 14 residues long. The part of the CDR3 DNA that was read is TGTGCCAGCAGTGAACAGGGGGATAATTCACCG. It yields the protein CASSEQGDNSP. The full CDR3 sequence reads CASSEQGDNSPLFF.

As regards this clone: The read falls 3 residues short of the CDR3 end, and the missing part is taken from the germline J gene. The rearrangement joins TRBV12-3 or TRBV12-4 to TRBJ1-6; D is ambiguous. The CDR3 has 16 residues. With 2 bases removed from V and 7 bases from J, the gap between germline ends came to 15 bases. CDR3 bases read: TGTGCCAGCAGTTTAATTACCGGGCGGGTCAATTCACCC. Translating gives CASSLITGRVNSP. In full, the CDR3 is CASSLITGRVNSPLHF.

A word on this clone: The read halts 3 residues ahead of the CDR3 end, with the missing end drawn from the germline J gene. V usage is TRBV18 and J usage is TRBJ2-1; D tentatively fits TRBD1 or TRBD2 (7 bases each). CDR1 KGHSH and CDR2 LQKENI come from the germline V gene. V lost 0 bases to trimming and J lost 6 bases, with 12 bases between them. The CDR3 is made up of 15 amino acids. The CDR3 is CASSPPGRGPNEQFF. The sequenced part of the CDR3 DNA is TGTGCCAGCTCACCACCAGGGAGGGGGCCCAATGAG.

Concerning this clone: The read stops 3 residues short of the end of the CDR3; the missing end is completed from the germline J gene. The chain links TRBV20-1 to TRBJ2-1; D is perhaps TRBD2 (5 bases). Germline V gives CDR1 DFQATT, CDR2 SNEGSKA (reference sequence). Deletions cut 4 bases from V and 2 bases from J, with 12 bases between. This CDR3 has 14 residues. The CDR3: CSATAEPPYNEQFF. The CDR3 bases that were read are TGCAGTGCTACAGCGGAGCCACCCTACAATGAG.

Remarks on this clone: A read error may produce the germline difference seen at one junction end. Other nucleotide sequences from this sample produce the same CDR3. CDR3 amino acids: CASTPFAGGNTIYF. The DNA read from the CDR3 is TGTGCCAGTACCCCGTTTGCGGGAGGAAACACT. The chain carries TRBV19 and TRBJ1-3; D not certain. The DNA ends 3 residues before the CDR3 does, and the rest of the CDR3 is filled in from the germline J gene. The CDR3 has 14 residues. Germline V gene sequence: CDR1 LNHDA, CDR2 SQIVND (reference sequence).

Concerning this clone: The CDR3 is cut off 3 residues early in the read; its end comes from the germline J gene. The chain is built from TRBV7-8 and TRBJ2-7; TRBD2 matches at 7 bases. Germline V CDR1 and CDR2: SGHVS, FQNEAQ. J lost 2 bases, V lost 4 bases, and 5 bases had no gene match. The CDR3 runs 14 residues. The sequenced part of the CDR3 DNA is TGTGCCAGCAGCTGGGGGGGACTTACCTACGAG. Encoded protein: CASSWGGLTYE. The full-length CDR3 reads as CASSWGGLTYEQYF. The whole variable domain, remainder taken from reference TRBV7-8 and TRBJ2-7, is GAGVSQSPRYKVAKRGQDVALRCDPISGHVSLFWYQQALGQGPEFLTYFQNEAQLDKSGLPSDRFFAERPEGSVSTLKIQRTQQEDSAVYLCASSWGGLTYEQYFGPGTRLTVT.

Turning to this clone: Read coverage stops 3 residues before the CDR3 terminus; the germline J gene supplies the remainder. The chain links TRBV7-9 to TRBJ2-4; perhaps TRBD1 as D (5 bases). This CDR3 is 13 amino acids long. CDR1 is SEHNR, CDR2 FQNEAQ, per germline (reference sequence). The CDR3 sequence: CASSSTDNYGQYF. The sequenced part of the CDR3 DNA is TGTGCCAGCAGCTCGACAGATAACTATGGT.

With respect to this clone: The read gets to within 3 residues of the CDR3 end, and the germline J gene fills in the rest. The chain uses TRBV7-9 and TRBJ2-2; the match to TRBD1 covers 7 bases. CDR1 SEHNR and CDR2 FQNEAQ come from the germline V gene (reference sequence). CDR3 length equals 12 residues. The CDR3 sequence: CASSRQGSPLFF. CDR3 DNA, as far as it was read: TGTGCCAGCAGCCGACAGGGTTCACCG.

As for this clone: The read comes to an end 3 residues before the CDR3 does, leaving the germline J gene to fill in the end. This rearrangement joins TRBV19 to TRBJ2-3, with D possibly being TRBD1 (6 bases). Germline loops: CDR1 LNHDA, CDR2 SQIVND (reference sequence). The CDR3 sequence is 15 residues long. V was pared by 2 bases and J by 0 bases, with 9 bases between. CDR3 amino acids: CASSINRDSTDTQYF. The CDR3 bases that were read are TGTGCCAGTAGTATAAACAGGGACAGCACAGATACG.